Presented here are 23 T cell receptor beta chains from one specimen sequenced in a study of identical twins (dated by TCRdb to between 2015 and 2016). The library was prepared using 5' RACE. Sequencing took place on an Illumina HiSeq 2000. TCRdb cleaned the public reads at Q25 with fastp, built clones with MiXCR and kept in-frame beta chains. A single entry per CDR3 protein holds the most common genes and DNA from its merged rows. In all, the sample holds 310,000 or so distinct CDR3 sequences, and roughly 8.6% of those were seen once. The top ten clones comprise approximately 2% of the sample. The same sample was also used in a study of yellow fever vaccine responses in identical twins.

Sequencing was performed on memory (CD45RO+) T cells sorted from blood. The cell subset or site label of this sample denotes: CD45RO+ enriched T cells. These receptors were collected from a woman aged 18 to 35 in good health.

The rearrangement joins TRBV6-6 to TRBJ1-1; D unclear. Deletions cut 8 bases from V and 0 bases from J, with 7 bases between. There are 12 residues in the CDR3. From germline, CDR1 is MNHNY and CDR2 SVGAGI (reference sequence). CDR3 sequence (DNA): TGTGCCAGCTTCTCCATGAACACTGAAGCTTTCTTT. Translation: CASFSMNTEAFF.

The rearrangement joins TRBV2 to TRBJ2-1, with D perhaps matching TRBD1 or TRBD2 (5 bases each). The V end was cut by 1 base, the J end by 5 bases, with 18 bases between. The CDR3 extends over 17 amino acids. The germline gives CDR1 SNHLY, CDR2 FYNNEI. The CDR3 loop reads CASSEGHRVLGDNEQFF. CDR3 coding DNA: TGTGCCAGCAGTGAAGGGCATCGGGTCTTGGGGGACAATGAGCAGTTCTTC.

This clonotype was seen repeatedly, ten times or more. The chain carries TRBV3-1 and TRBJ2-3, with TRBD2 as a possible D gene (5 bases). Looked up from germline, CDR1 is LGHDT and CDR2 is YNNKEL (reference sequence). This CDR3 region has 16 residues. The V end lost 4 bases, the J end lost 6 bases, and 20 bases lay between the germline ends. The CDR3 reads CASSPRGGSFADTQYF. CDR3 sequence (DNA): TGTGCCAGCAGCCCCCGCGGCGGGTCCTTTGCCGATACGCAGTATTTT.

The rearrangement uses TRBV6-1 and TRBJ2-4, with no clear D. This CDR3 is built from 13 residues. CDR1 MNHNS and CDR2 SASEGT come from the germline V gene. Trimming took 7 bases from V and 10 from J, leaving 17 bases between them. The CDR3 sequence is CASTRSPLEIQYF. Written as DNA, the CDR3 is TGTGCCAGCACTAGATCACCCCTAGAGATTCAGTACTTC.

This clonotype has a count of ten or more. This chain uses TRBV24-1 with TRBJ2-5; 7 bases align to TRBD1. Germline loops: CDR1 KGHDR, CDR2 SFDVKD. This CDR3 is 13 amino acids long. The J segment lost 2 bases and the V segment lost 7 bases, leaving 3 bases of the junction unmatched. The CDR3 DNA reads TGTGCCACCAGCCAGGGGGATCAAGAGACCCAGTACTTC. This sequence encodes CATSQGDQETQYF.

This clonotype was seen more than once but under ten times. V is TRBV9 and J is TRBJ1-4; TRBD1 matches at 7 bases. J lost 7 bases, V lost 4 bases, and 10 bases had no gene match. The CDR3 length is 15 residues. Germline CDR1 SGDLS, CDR2 YYNGEE. The CDR3 sequence is CASSLGTASSEKLFF. As DNA, the CDR3 is TGTGCCAGCAGCTTAGGGACAGCTTCTAGTGAAAAACTGTTTTTT.

In this sample, this clonotype turned up many times. The rearrangement uses TRBV20-1 and TRBJ2-1, with a tentative D call TRBD2 (6 bases). V was shortened by 1 base and J by 0 bases, with 10 bases between the two germline ends. This CDR3 has 15 amino acids. Germline CDR1 and CDR2: DFQATT and SNEGSKA (reference sequence). CDR3 nucleotides: TGCAGTGCTAGAGGGGACGGGGGCTCCTACAATGAGCAGTTCTTC. Translated, it gives CSARGDGGSYNEQFF.

J is TRBJ2-5 and V is TRBV5-4; perhaps TRBD2 as D (5 bases). The CDR3 extends over 14 amino acids. From germline, CDR1 is SGHNT and CDR2 YYREEE (reference sequence). V shed 1 base and J shed 2 bases, with 9 bases lying between them. The CDR3 here is CASSLYGVQETQYF. CDR3 sequence (DNA): TGTGCCAGCAGCTTGTACGGGGTTCAAGAGACCCAGTACTTC.

This clonotype came up many times. The chain recombines TRBV6-1 with TRBJ1-2, with a weak D call TRBD1 (6 bases). Deletions cut 8 bases from V and 8 bases from J, with 15 bases between. The germline gives CDR1 MNHNS, CDR2 SASEGT. The CDR3 has 12 amino acids. The CDR3 loop is CASDTGQRGYTF. The DNA for the CDR3 is TGTGCCAGCGATACAGGGCAGCGGGGCTACACCTTC.

The sample holds a few counts of this clonotype. V and J are TRBV7-6 and TRBJ2-1; possibly TRBD1 or TRBD2 for D (6 bases each). Germline loops: CDR1 SGHVS, CDR2 FNYEAQ. Trimming stripped 5 bases from V and 9 bases from J, with 23 bases between. This CDR3 is 16 amino acids long. In DNA form, the CDR3 reads TGTGCCAGCAGCCCCGAGGGGGGAGGAGGACTAAGTGAGCAGTTCTTC. Its protein is CASSPEGGGGLSEQFF.

This clonotype was detected many times. V is TRBV7-2 and J is TRBJ2-3, with 8 bases aligning to TRBD2. This CDR3 region has 14 residues. Looked up from germline, CDR1 is SGHTA and CDR2 is FQGNSA. J lost 4 bases, V lost 3 bases, and 3 bases had no gene match. CDR3: CASSLIAGPDTQYF. In nucleotides, the CDR3 is TGTGCCAGCAGCTTGATAGCGGGGCCAGATACGCAGTATTTT.

This clonotype was observed many times. The gene calls are TRBV11-2 and TRBJ1-1; D gene uncertain. This CDR3 region has 12 residues. Trimming removed 5 bases at V and 11 bases at J, with 15 bases between. The germline gives CDR1 SGHAT, CDR2 FQNNGV. CDR3 protein: CASSPPAGRAFF. The CDR3 nucleotides are TGTGCCAGCAGCCCCCCGGCGGGGAGGGCTTTCTTT. The full variable domain, rest sourced from reference TRBV11-2 and TRBJ1-1, is EAGVAQSPRYKIIEKRQSVAFWCNPISGHATLYWYQQILGQGPKLLIQFQNNGVVDDSQLPKDRFSAERLKGVDSTLKIQPAKLEDSAVYLCASSPPAGRAFFGQGTRLTVV.

The chain uses TRBV3-1 and TRBJ2-1; 12 nucleotides match TRBD2. CDR1 LGHDT and CDR2 YNNKEL come from the germline V gene (reference sequence). The CDR3 sequence is 15 residues long. V gave up 4 bases and J gave up 4 bases; unmatched junction bases: 2. CDR3 amino acids: CASSRTSGVYNEQFF. Written as DNA, the CDR3 is TGTGCCAGCAGCCGGACTAGCGGGGTTTACAATGAGCAGTTCTTC.

This clonotype was picked up many times. This chain joins TRBV5-6 and TRBJ2-4, with unresolved D. The germline V and J ends were trimmed by 1 base and 8 bases, with 7 bases remaining between them. In germline, CDR1 is SGHDT, CDR2 YYEEEE. This CDR3 is 12 amino acids long. The DNA for the CDR3 is TGTGCCAGCAGCTTGAATAATTACATTCAGTACTTC. The encoded protein is CASSLNNYIQYF.

V and J are TRBV2 and TRBJ1-5; 7 bases line up with TRBD1. The junction had 4 bases not matched to a gene; V was cut back by 7 bases and J by 1 base. Germline lookup yields CDR1 SNHLY and CDR2 FYNNEI. The CDR3 is 14 residues long. The CDR3 region is CASTGDSSNQPQHF. DNA of the CDR3: TGTGCCAGCACCGGGGACAGCAGCAATCAGCCCCAGCATTTT. Combining the CDR3 with reference TRBV2 and TRBJ1-5 gives the whole variable domain EPEVTQTPSHQVTQMGQEVILRCVPISNHLYFYWYRQILGQKVEFLVSFYNNEISEKSEIFDDQFSVERPDGSNFTLKIRSTKLEDSAMYFCASTGDSSNQPQHFGDGTRLSIL.

This clonotype was seen more than once but under ten times. V and J are TRBV9 and TRBJ1-2; no clear D gene. V lost 0 bases to trimming and J lost 5 bases, with 8 bases between them. This CDR3 contains 13 residues. CDR1 is SGDLS, CDR2 YYNGEE, per germline. The CDR3 sequence: CASSVAGQYGYTF. The CDR3 DNA reads as TGTGCCAGCAGCGTAGCTGGGCAGTATGGCTACACCTTC.

The chain recombines TRBV11-2 with TRBJ1-1; TRBD1 aligns across 8 bases. V shed 4 bases, J shed 1 base, and the junction held 5 bases outside the gene matches. Germline-derived CDR1 and CDR2 are SGHAT and FQNNGV. This CDR3 contains 15 residues. This CDR3 is CASSSYGQGNTEAFF. The CDR3 DNA reads TGTGCCAGCAGCTCATATGGACAGGGGAACACTGAAGCTTTCTTT.

The chain couples TRBV18 to TRBJ1-1; possibly TRBD1 for D (6 bases). With 3 bases removed from V and 2 bases from J, the gap between germline ends came to 16 bases. The germline gives CDR1 KGHSH, CDR2 LQKENI. This CDR3 comprises 16 residues. CDR3 residues: CASSPQGPDSNTEAFF. The CDR3 nucleotides are TGTGCCAGCTCACCTCAGGGGCCTGACTCTAACACTGAAGCTTTCTTT.

A few counts support this clonotype. The chain links TRBV20-1 to TRBJ2-3, with D perhaps being TRBD1 or TRBD2 (5 bases each). The V gene's germline CDR1 is DFQATT and CDR2 SNEGSKA (reference sequence). Trimming stripped 6 bases from V and 0 bases from J, with 10 bases between. The CDR3 loop spans 13 amino acids. The CDR3 sequence: CSAGTPSTDTQYF. CDR3 in DNA: TGCAGTGCCGGGACCCCAAGCACAGATACGCAGTATTTT.

This clonotype has ten or more counts. The chain employs TRBV28 and TRBJ2-7; weak D call: TRBD1 (5 bases). With 5 bases removed from V and 5 bases from J, the gap between germline ends came to 13 bases. Per germline, CDR1 MDHEN and CDR2 SYDVKM. This CDR3 comprises 13 residues. The CDR3 reads CASSDPGFHEQYF. CDR3 nucleotides: TGTGCCAGCAGTGACCCAGGGTTCCACGAGCAGTACTTC.

This clonotype came up a few times. The CDR3 DNA reads as TGTGCCAGCAGTGTGCGGGAGGGCCAAAATGAGCAGTTCTTC. Residues: CASSVREGQNEQFF. V and J are TRBV12-3 or TRBV12-4 and TRBJ2-1, with 9 nucleotides matching TRBD2. Trimming at V came to 5 bases and at J to 7 bases, leaving 6 bases not matched to a gene. The CDR3 totals 14 residues.

This clonotype turned up a few times. This chain connects TRBV5-1 to TRBJ1-4, with 8 bases fitting TRBD1. With V trimmed by 4 bases and J by 4 bases, 3 bases remained unmatched. This CDR3 has 14 residues. Germline loops: CDR1 SGHRS, CDR2 YFSETQ. DNA of the CDR3: TGCGCCAGCAGCCCACAGGGGGGTAATGAAAAACTGTTTTTT. It codes for CASSPQGGNEKLFF.

This clonotype was counted many times. The V and J genes are TRBV7-9 and TRBJ2-2; D might be TRBD1 (6 bases). This CDR3 region has 15 residues. Germline V CDR1 and CDR2: SEHNR, FQNEAQ (reference sequence). Trimming took 8 bases from V and 0 from J, leaving 13 bases between them. CDR3 in amino acids: CASYRGNANTGELFF. CDR3 in DNA: TGTGCCAGCTATAGGGGGAACGCGAACACCGGGGAGCTGTTTTTT.